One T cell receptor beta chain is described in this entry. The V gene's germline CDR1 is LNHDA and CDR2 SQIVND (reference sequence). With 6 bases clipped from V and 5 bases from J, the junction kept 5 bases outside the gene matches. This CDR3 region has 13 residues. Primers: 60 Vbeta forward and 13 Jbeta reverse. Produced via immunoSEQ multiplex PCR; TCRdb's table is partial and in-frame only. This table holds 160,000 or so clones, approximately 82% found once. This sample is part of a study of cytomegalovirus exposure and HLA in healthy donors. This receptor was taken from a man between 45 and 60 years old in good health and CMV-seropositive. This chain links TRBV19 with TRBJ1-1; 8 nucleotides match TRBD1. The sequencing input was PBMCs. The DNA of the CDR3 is TGTGCCAGTAGCTGGACAGGGCGGACTGAAGCTTTCTTT. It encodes CASSWTGRTEAFF.